One sample yielded the 3 T cell receptor beta chains listed below, sequenced in a study of cytomegalovirus exposure and HLA in healthy donors. It was with 60 Vbeta and 13 Jbeta primers that the PCR ran. The data were produced by immunoSEQ multiplex PCR, yet TCRdb's version contains in-frame clones alone and is incomplete. This table has more than 85,000 clones, around 70% appearing once. The sample comprised PBMCs. The receptors come from a woman aged 45 to 65 in good health and CMV-seropositive.

The J gene is TRBJ2-2, the V gene TRBV7-3; D remains unclear. V was cut by 5 bases and J by 2 bases, with 6 bases left in between. Per the germline V gene, CDR1 is SGHTA and CDR2 is FQGTGA. There are 13 residues in the CDR3. CDR3 nucleotide sequence: TGTGCCAGCAGCCACTTAAACACCGGGGAGCTGTTTTTT. The encoded protein is CASSHLNTGELFF.

This chain joins TRBV4-1 and TRBJ1-4; TRBD1 aligns across 9 bases. The germline V gene encodes CDR1 MGHRA and CDR2 YSYEKL. The CDR3 has 16 amino acids. Unmatched junction bases numbered 10, after V lost 4 bases and J lost 7 bases. DNA of the CDR3: TGCGCCAGCAGCCGGGGGGGACAGGGTATTCGTGAAAAACTGTTTTTT. Translated, it gives CASSRGGQGIREKLFF.

V usage is TRBV5-1 and J usage is TRBJ2-3; 9 nucleotides align to TRBD2. The CDR3 sequence is 16 residues long. Per germline, CDR1 SGHRS and CDR2 YFSETQ. V was pared by 4 bases and J by 1 base, with 7 bases of the junction left unmatched. The CDR3, as DNA: TGCGCCAGCAGCCAACCCCCTAGCGGGGGCACAGATACGCAGTATTTT. Amino acid sequence: CASSQPPSGGTDTQYF.